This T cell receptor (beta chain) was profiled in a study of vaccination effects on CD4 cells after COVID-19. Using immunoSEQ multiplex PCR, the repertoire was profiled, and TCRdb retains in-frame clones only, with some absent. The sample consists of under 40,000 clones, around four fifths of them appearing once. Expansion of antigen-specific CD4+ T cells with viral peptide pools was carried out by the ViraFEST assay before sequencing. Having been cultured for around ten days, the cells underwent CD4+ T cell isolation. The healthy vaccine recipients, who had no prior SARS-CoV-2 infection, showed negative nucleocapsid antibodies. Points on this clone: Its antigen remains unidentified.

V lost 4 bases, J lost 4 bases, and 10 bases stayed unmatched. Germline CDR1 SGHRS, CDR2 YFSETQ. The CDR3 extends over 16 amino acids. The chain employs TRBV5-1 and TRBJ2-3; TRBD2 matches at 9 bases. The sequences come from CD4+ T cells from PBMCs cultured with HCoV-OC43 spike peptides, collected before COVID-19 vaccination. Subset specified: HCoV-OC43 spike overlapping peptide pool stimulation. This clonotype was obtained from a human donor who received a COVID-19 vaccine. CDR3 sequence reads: CASSRSSGSGADTQYF. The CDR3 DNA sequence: TGCGCCAGCAGCAGGAGTAGCGGGAGTGGGGCAGATACGCAGTATTTT.